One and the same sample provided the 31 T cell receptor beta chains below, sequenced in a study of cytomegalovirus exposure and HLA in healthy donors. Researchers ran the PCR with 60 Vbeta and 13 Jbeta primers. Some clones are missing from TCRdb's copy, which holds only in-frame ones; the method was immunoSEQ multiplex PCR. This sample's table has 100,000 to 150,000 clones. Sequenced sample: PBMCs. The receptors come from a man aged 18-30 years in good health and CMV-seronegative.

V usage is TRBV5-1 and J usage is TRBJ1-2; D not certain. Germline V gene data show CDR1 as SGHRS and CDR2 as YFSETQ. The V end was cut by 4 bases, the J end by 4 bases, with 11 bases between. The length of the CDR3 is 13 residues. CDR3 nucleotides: TGCGCCAGCAGCCGGGATGGTAGCTATGGCTACACCTTC. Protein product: CASSRDGSYGYTF.

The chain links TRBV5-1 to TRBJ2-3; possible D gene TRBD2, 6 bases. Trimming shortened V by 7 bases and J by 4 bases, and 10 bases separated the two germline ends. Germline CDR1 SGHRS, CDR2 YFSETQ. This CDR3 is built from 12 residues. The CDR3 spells CASRLDADTQYF. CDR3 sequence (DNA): TGCGCCAGCCGACTAGACGCAGATACGCAGTATTTT.

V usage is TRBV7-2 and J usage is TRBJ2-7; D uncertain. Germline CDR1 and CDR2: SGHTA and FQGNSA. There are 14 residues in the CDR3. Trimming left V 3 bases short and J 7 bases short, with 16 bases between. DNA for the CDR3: TGTGCCAGCAGCTTTAGAGGATCCATAGCTGAGCAGTACTTC. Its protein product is CASSFRGSIAEQYF.

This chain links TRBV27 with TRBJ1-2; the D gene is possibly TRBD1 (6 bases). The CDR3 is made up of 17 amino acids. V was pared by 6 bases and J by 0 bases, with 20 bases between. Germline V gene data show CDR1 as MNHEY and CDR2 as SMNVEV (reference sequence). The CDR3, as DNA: TGTGCCAGCAGACCTTTACTGAGGGGGAGAGCTAACTATGGCTACACCTTC. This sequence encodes CASRPLLRGRANYGYTF.

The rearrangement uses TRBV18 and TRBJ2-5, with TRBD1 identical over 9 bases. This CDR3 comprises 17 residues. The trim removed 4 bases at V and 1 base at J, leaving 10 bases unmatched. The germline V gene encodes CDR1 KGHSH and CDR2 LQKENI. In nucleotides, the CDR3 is TGTGCCAGCTCACTTATCAACAGGGGGCCTACCCAAGAGACCCAGTACTTC. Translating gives CASSLINRGPTQETQYF. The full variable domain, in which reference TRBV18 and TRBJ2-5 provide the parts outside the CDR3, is NAGVMQNPRHLVRRRGQEARLRCSPMKGHSHVYWYRQLPEEGLKFMVYLQKENIIDESGMPKERFSAEFPKEGPSILRIQQVVRGDSAAYFCASSLINRGPTQETQYFGPGTRLLVL.

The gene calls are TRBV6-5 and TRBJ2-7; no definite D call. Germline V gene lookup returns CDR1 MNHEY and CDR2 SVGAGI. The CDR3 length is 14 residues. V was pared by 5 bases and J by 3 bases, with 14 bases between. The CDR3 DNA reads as TGTGCCAGCAGTGAATTTTCAGTATTCTACGAGCAGTACTTC. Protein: CASSEFSVFYEQYF.

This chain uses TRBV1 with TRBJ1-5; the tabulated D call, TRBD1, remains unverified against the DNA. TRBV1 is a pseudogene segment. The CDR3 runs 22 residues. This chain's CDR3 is CTSSQDRVGTGETYHSNQPQHF. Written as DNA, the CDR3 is TGCACCAGCAGCCAAGATCGGGTAGGGACAGGGGAAACCTACCATAGCAATCAGCCCCAGCATTTT.

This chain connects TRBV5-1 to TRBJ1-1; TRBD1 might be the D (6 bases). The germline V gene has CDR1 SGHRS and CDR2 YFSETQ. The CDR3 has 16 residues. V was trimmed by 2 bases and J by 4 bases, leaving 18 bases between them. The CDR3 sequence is CASSFNTGRGATEAFF. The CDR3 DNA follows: TGCGCCAGCAGCTTTAACACAGGGCGGGGGGCCACTGAAGCTTTCTTT.

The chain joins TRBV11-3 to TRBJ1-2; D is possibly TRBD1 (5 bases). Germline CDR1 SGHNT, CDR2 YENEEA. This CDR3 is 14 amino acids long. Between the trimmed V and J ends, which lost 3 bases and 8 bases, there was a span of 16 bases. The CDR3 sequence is CASSLANRTYGYTF. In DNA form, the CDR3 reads TGTGCCAGCAGCTTGGCCAATCGGACATACGGCTACACCTTC.

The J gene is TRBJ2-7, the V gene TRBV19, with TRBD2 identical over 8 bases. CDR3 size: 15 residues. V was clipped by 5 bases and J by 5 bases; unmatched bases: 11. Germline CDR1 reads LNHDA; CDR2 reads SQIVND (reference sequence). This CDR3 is CASSPSSGGADEQYF. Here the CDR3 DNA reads TGTGCCAGTAGTCCGTCCTCGGGAGGGGCGGACGAGCAGTACTTC. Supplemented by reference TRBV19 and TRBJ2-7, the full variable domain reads DGGITQSPKYLFRKEGQNVTLSCEQNLNHDAMYWYRQDPGQGLRLIYYSQIVNDFQKGDIAEGYSVSREKKESFPLTVTSAQKNPTAFYLCASSPSSGGADEQYFGPGTRLTVT.

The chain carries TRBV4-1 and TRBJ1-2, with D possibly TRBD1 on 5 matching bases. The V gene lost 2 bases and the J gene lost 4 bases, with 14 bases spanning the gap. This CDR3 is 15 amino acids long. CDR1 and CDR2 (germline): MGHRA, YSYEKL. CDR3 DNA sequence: TGCGCCAGCAGCCAACATGTGGGGCCGGCCTATGGCTACACCTTC. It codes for CASSQHVGPAYGYTF.

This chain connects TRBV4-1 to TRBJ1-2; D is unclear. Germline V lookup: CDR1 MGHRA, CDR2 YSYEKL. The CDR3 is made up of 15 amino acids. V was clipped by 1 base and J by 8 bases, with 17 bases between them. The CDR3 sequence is CASSQVMESLSGYTF. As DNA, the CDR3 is TGCGCCAGCAGCCAAGTTATGGAGAGTTTAAGCGGCTACACCTTC.

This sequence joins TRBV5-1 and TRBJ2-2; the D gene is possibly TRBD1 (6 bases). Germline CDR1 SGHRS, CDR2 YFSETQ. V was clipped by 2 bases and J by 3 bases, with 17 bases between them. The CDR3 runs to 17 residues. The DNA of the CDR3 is TGCGCCAGCAGCTTCCCGACAGGCGGGTTAGACACCGGGGAGCTGTTTTTT. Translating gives CASSFPTGGLDTGELFF.

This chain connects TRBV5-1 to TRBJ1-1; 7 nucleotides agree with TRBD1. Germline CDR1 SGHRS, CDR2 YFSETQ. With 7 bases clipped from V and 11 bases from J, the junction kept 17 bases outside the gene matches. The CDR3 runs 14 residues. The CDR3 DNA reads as TGCGCCAGCGCAAATACCGGGACAGATAATTCCGCTTTCTTT. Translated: CASANTGTDNSAFF.

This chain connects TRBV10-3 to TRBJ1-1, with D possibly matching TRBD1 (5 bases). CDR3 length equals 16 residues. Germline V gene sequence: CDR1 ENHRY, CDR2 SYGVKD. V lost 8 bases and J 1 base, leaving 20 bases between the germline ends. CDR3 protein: CAIRTSVGRGNTEAFF. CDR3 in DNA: TGTGCCATCCGAACGTCTGTGGGAAGGGGGAACACTGAAGCTTTCTTT.

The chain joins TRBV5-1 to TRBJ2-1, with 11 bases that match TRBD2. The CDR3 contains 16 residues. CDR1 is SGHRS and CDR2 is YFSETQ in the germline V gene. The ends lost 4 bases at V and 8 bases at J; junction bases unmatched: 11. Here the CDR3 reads CASSPGLAALVHEQFF. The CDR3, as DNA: TGCGCCAGCAGCCCGGGACTAGCGGCCCTGGTCCATGAGCAGTTCTTC.

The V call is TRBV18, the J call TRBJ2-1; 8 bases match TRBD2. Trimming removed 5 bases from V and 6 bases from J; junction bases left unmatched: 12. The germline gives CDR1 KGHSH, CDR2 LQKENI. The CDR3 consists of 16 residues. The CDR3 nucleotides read TGTGCCAGCTCATCCGGGACTAGACCGTGGCTCAATGAGCAGTTCTTC. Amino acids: CASSSGTRPWLNEQFF.

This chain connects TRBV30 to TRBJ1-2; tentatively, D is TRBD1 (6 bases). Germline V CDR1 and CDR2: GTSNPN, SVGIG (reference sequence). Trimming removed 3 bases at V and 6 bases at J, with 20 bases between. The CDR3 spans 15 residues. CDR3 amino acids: CAWRVLRDKGDGYTF. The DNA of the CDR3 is TGTGCCTGGAGGGTCCTCCGGGACAAAGGGGATGGCTACACCTTC. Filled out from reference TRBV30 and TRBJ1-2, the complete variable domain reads SQTIHQWPATLVQPVGSPLSLECTVEGTSNPNLYWYRQAAGRGLQLLFYSVGIGQISSEVPQNLSASRPQDRQFILSSKKLLLSDSGFYLCAWRVLRDKGDGYTFGSGTRLTVV.

The CDR3 DNA is TGTGCCAGCAGTTACCCCCCCGGGAACGAGCAGTACTTC. Its translation: CASSYPPGNEQYF. The chain links TRBV6-5 to TRBJ2-7; D is possibly TRBD2 (5 bases). V was cut by 2 bases and J by 5 bases, with 10 bases left in between. The CDR3 runs to 13 residues. In germline, CDR1 is MNHEY, CDR2 SVGAGI.

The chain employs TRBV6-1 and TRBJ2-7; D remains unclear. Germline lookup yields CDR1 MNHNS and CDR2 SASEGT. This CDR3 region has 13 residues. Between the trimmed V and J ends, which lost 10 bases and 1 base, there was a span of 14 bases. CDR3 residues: CATADVRSYEQYF. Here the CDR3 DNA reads TGTGCCACCGCGGATGTGCGGTCCTACGAGCAGTACTTC.

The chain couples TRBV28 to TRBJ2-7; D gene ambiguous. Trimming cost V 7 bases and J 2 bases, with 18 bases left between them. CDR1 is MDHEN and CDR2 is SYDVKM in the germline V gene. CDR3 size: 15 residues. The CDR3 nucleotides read TGTGCCAGCACACCAATCGCAGCGAATCCCTACGAGCAGTACTTC. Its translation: CASTPIAANPYEQYF.

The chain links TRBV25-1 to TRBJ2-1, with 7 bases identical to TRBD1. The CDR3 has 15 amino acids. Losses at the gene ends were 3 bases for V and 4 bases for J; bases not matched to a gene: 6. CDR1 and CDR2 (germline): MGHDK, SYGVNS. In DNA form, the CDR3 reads TGTGCCAGCAGTGATCCGGGACAGACTTACAATGAGCAGTTCTTC. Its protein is CASSDPGQTYNEQFF.

CDR3 coding DNA: TGCGCCAGCAGTCGGGAACCGGGACAGGGATATGGGAAACTGTTTTTT. Residues: CASSREPGQGYGKLFF. V and J are TRBV4-1 and TRBJ1-4; TRBD1 matches at 9 bases. CDR3 size: 16 residues. Per the germline V gene, CDR1 is MGHRA and CDR2 is YSYEKL. Trimming removed 6 bases from V and 11 bases from J; junction bases left unmatched: 16.

The CDR3 region is CASSLRQGAPSNQPQHF. The CDR3 DNA sequence: TGTGCCAGCAGCTTACGACAGGGGGCACCGAGCAATCAGCCCCAGCATTTT. The V call is TRBV7-8, the J call TRBJ1-5; 10 bases agree with TRBD1. Germline V gives CDR1 SGHVS, CDR2 FQNEAQ. With V trimmed by 2 bases and J by 1 base, 5 bases remained unmatched. The CDR3 consists of 17 residues.

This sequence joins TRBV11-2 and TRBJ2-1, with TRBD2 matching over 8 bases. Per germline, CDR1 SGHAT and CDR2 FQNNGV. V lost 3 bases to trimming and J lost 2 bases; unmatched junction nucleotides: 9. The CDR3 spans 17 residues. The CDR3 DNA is TGTGCCAGCAGCTTCCTCGTACTAGCGGTGACCTACAATGAGCAGTTCTTC. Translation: CASSFLVLAVTYNEQFF.

CDR3 nucleotide sequence: TGTGCCAGCAGCGTTCACGGGACAGGGGGGGCAGATACGCAGTATTTT. Its translation is CASSVHGTGGADTQYF. The rearrangement uses TRBV9 and TRBJ2-3; 11 nucleotides agree with TRBD1. The V gene end was trimmed by 2 bases and the J gene end by 4 bases; junction bases not matched to a gene: 6. The CDR3 is made up of 16 amino acids. The V gene's germline CDR1 is SGDLS and CDR2 YYNGEE. The variable domain in full, with the rest retrieved from reference TRBV9 and TRBJ2-3, is DSGVTQTPKHLITATGQRVTLRCSPRSGDLSVYWYQQSLDQGLQFLIQYYNGEERAKGNILERFSAQQFPDLHSELNLSSLELGDSALYFCASSVHGTGGADTQYFGPGTRLTVL.

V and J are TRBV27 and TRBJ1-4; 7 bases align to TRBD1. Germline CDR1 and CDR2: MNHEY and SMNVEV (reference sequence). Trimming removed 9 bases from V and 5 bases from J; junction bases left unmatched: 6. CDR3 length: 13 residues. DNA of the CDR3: TGTGCCAGTAGGGACAGTGCAAATGAAAAACTGTTTTTT. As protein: CASRDSANEKLFF.

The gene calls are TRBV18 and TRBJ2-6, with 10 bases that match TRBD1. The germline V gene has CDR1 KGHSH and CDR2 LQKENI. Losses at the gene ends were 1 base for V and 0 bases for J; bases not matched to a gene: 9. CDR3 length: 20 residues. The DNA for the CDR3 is TGTGCCAGCTCACCACGAACCTCCGGGACAGGGGTCTCTGGGGCCAACGTCCTGACTTTC. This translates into CASSPRTSGTGVSGANVLTF.

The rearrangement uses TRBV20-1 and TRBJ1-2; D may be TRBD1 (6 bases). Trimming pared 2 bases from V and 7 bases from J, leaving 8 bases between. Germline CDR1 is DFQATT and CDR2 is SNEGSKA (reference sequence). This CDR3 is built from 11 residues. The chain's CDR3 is CSARTGSGYTF. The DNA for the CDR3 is TGCAGTGCTAGAACAGGGAGTGGCTACACCTTC.

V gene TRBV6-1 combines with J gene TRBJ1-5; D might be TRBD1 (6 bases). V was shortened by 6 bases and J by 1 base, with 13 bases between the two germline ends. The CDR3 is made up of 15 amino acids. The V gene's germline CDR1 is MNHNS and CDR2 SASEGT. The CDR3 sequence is CASSPGQLSNQPQHF. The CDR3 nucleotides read TGTGCCAGCAGCCCGGGACAATTAAGCAATCAGCCCCAGCATTTT.

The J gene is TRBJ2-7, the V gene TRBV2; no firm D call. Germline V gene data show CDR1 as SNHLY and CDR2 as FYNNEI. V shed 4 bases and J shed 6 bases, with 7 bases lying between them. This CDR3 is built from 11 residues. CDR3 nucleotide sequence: TGTGCCAGCAGTGGGCGAGGCGAGCAGTACTTC. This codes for CASSGRGEQYF.